The TCR beta chain described here comes from a study of blood T cells in healthy people across ages. The CDR3 sequence is 13 residues long. Trimming cost V 7 bases and J 2 bases, with 12 bases left between them. This clonotype appeared many times. Its antigen is unknown. Study observations and caveats: Older age coincided with a roughly linear decline in TCR beta diversity per million T cells.

The extraction recovered at least 5 micrograms of total RNA per sample. Combining a sample-barcoded 5' primer with a J-beta primer mix, a second PCR ran for roughly 6 to 12 cycles. Via MiXCR, TCRdb re-called the 5' RACE reads, giving one row per CDR3 protein. The sample records 650,000 to 700,000 distinct CDR3 sequences, 40% to 65% being singletons. The sequence derives from a woman at least 80 years old in good health. Sequenced sample: blood. The V and J genes are TRBV12-3 or TRBV12-4 and TRBJ2-7; no firm D call. The CDR3: CASTLTGPYEQYF. CDR3 nucleotide sequence: TGTGCCAGCACCCTAACGGGTCCCTACGAGCAGTACTTC.